The 30 T cell receptor beta chains presented below share a single source sample, sequenced in a study of T cell responses to AZD1222 COVID-19 vaccine. Generated by immunoSEQ multiplex PCR, the TCRdb table keeps only in-frame clones and is missing some. The sample has over 150,000 clones, about 90% seen once. The input for sequencing was peripheral blood, taken on day 0 of MenACWY control vaccination. These receptors were obtained from an adult in good health.

This rearrangement joins TRBV18 to TRBJ1-3; D perhaps matches TRBD1 (5 bases). The CDR3 is 17 amino acids. CDR1 is KGHSH and CDR2 is LQKENI in the germline V gene. Trimming pared 0 bases from V and 2 bases from J, leaving 14 bases between. CDR3 residues: CASSPPRGENAGNTIYF. CDR3 in DNA: TGTGCCAGCTCACCACCCCGGGGCGAAAACGCTGGAAACACCATATATTTT.

This chain links TRBV27 with TRBJ1-6; 7 bases agree with TRBD1. Germline-derived CDR1 and CDR2 are MNHEY and SMNVEV (reference sequence). The length of the CDR3 is 19 residues. Trimming at V came to 4 bases and at J to 9 bases, leaving 21 bases not matched to a gene. CDR3 sequence (DNA): TGTGCCAGCAGTTCCCTACTCCGACTGACAGGGAATCCTCGTTCACCCCTCCACTTT. Translation: CASSSLLRLTGNPRSPLHF.

The chain combines TRBV6-5 with TRBJ1-4; 7 bases match TRBD1. Losses at the gene ends were 7 bases for V and 10 bases for J; bases not matched to a gene: 15. This CDR3 is 15 amino acids long. Germline V gene sequence: CDR1 MNHEY, CDR2 SVGAGI. The CDR3 sequence: CASKIAGTAHGKLFF. The CDR3 DNA follows: TGTGCCAGCAAAATAGCCGGGACAGCGCACGGAAAACTGTTTTTT.

V is TRBV11-2 and J is TRBJ2-7; no clear D gene. The germline V and J ends were trimmed by 5 bases and 2 bases, with 16 bases remaining between them. Looked up from germline, CDR1 is SGHAT and CDR2 is FQNNGV. The CDR3 is 15 amino acids. CDR3 coding DNA: TGTGCCAGCAGCCTTAAGAGGCCAGGACCCTACGAGCAGTACTTC. Translation gives CASSLKRPGPYEQYF.

V is TRBV20-1 and J is TRBJ1-3; 8 bases match TRBD1. The CDR3 has 14 residues. Germline V CDR1 and CDR2: DFQATT, SNEGSKA (reference sequence). The ends lost 3 bases at V and 4 bases at J; junction bases unmatched: 5. CDR3 amino acids: CSASQGAGGNTIYF. The CDR3 bases are TGCAGTGCTAGTCAGGGGGCCGGAGGAAACACCATATATTTT.

The rearrangement uses TRBV28 and TRBJ2-3; no definite D call. With 6 bases removed from V and 2 bases from J, the gap between germline ends came to 6 bases. This CDR3 comprises 12 residues. Germline assignment: CDR1 MDHEN and CDR2 SYDVKM. The CDR3 bases are TGTGCCAGCAGAACGATCACAGATACGCAGTATTTT. Translated, it gives CASRTITDTQYF.

The rearrangement joins TRBV6-1 to TRBJ1-5; a weak D match, TRBD1 (5 bases). CDR3 length: 16 residues. V lost 2 bases to trimming and J lost 4 bases, with 15 bases between them. Germline CDR1 reads MNHNS; CDR2 reads SASEGT. DNA of the CDR3: TGTGCCAGCAGTGAATTTAGGTGGGGGACTAATCAGCCCCAGCATTTT. This gives the protein CASSEFRWGTNQPQHF.

This chain joins TRBV7-8 and TRBJ2-3; TRBD2 matches 9 bases. The J segment lost 5 bases and the V segment lost 1 base, leaving 7 bases of the junction unmatched. Germline V gives CDR1 SGHVS, CDR2 FQNEAQ. The CDR3 is 16 amino acids. CDR3 loop: CASSLVGSGSKDTQYF. The CDR3 DNA reads as TGTGCCAGCAGCTTAGTAGGTAGCGGGAGTAAAGATACGCAGTATTTT.

The chain links TRBV27 to TRBJ1-5; D is undetermined. CDR1 MNHEY and CDR2 SMNVEV come from the germline V gene (reference sequence). This CDR3 is 10 amino acids long. V lost 3 bases to trimming and J lost 6 bases, with 0 bases between them. The CDR3 here is CASSFQPQHF. The CDR3 region has the DNA TGTGCCAGCAGTTTTCAGCCCCAGCATTTT.

The V and J genes are TRBV27 and TRBJ1-2; TRBD1 matches at 10 bases. There are 16 residues in the CDR3. V gave up 5 bases and J gave up 3 bases; unmatched junction bases: 9. Germline CDR1 MNHEY, CDR2 SMNVEV (reference sequence). The CDR3 nucleotides are TGTGCCAGCAGTCCGGGGACAGGGGATTTGCACTATGGCTACACCTTC. This translates into CASSPGTGDLHYGYTF.

This clone showed up just once. The chain combines TRBV30 with TRBJ1-3, with D unresolved. The germline V gene encodes CDR1 GTSNPN and CDR2 SVGIG (reference sequence). The CDR3 covers 14 residues. Deletions cut 3 bases from V and 0 bases from J, with 9 bases between. Written as DNA, the CDR3 is TGTGCCTGGAGGACCGCGGGCTCTGGAAACACCATATATTTT. It yields the protein CAWRTAGSGNTIYF.

This chain links TRBV28 with TRBJ1-1, with D perhaps matching TRBD1 (5 bases). V lost 10 bases and J 0 bases, leaving 12 bases between the germline ends. This CDR3 comprises 13 residues. Germline assignment: CDR1 MDHEN and CDR2 SYDVKM. CDR3 coding DNA: TGTGCCACCTCGCAGGGAATGAACACTGAAGCTTTCTTT. Translated, it gives CATSQGMNTEAFF.

The chain employs TRBV27 and TRBJ2-7; either TRBD1 or TRBD2 may supply D (5 bases each). V lost 6 bases and J lost 4, with 10 bases in between. Germline values: CDR1 MNHEY, CDR2 SMNVEV (reference sequence). The length of the CDR3 is 12 residues. The CDR3 protein is CASRAWGYEQYF. The CDR3 region has the DNA TGTGCCAGCAGGGCCTGGGGGTACGAGCAGTACTTC.

The rearrangement uses TRBV30 and TRBJ1-1; weak D call: TRBD1 (6 bases). Germline V CDR1 and CDR2: GTSNPN, SVGIG (reference sequence). Deletions cut 3 bases from V and 13 bases from J, with 15 bases between. This CDR3 has 11 residues. CDR3 nucleotide sequence: TGTGCCTGGAGCGGAACAGGGTGGGTTTTCTTT. Its translation is CAWSGTGWVFF.

V gene TRBV6-2 or TRBV6-3 combines with J gene TRBJ2-4; no firm D call. Germline CDR1 and CDR2: MNHEY and SVGEGT. The CDR3 contains 17 residues. Trimming took off 0 bases at V and 0 bases at J, with 12 bases between the two ends. CDR3 region: CASSYSKGSIAKNIQYF. CDR3 coding DNA: TGTGCCAGCAGTTACTCAAAAGGGTCGATAGCCAAAAACATTCAGTACTTC.

The V gene is TRBV6-5, the J gene TRBJ2-3; D might be TRBD1 (5 bases). This CDR3 comprises 15 residues. The V and J ends lost 7 bases and 4 bases respectively, with 18 bases between them. Germline CDR1 is MNHEY and CDR2 is SVGAGI. DNA of the CDR3: TGTGCCAGCAAACCCGACGATCAGGGATCAGATACGCAGTATTTT. Translating it yields CASKPDDQGSDTQYF.

V usage is TRBV7-2 and J usage is TRBJ2-2; the D is unclear. V was pared by 5 bases and J by 0 bases, with 7 bases between. The CDR3 runs to 14 residues. CDR1 is SGHTA and CDR2 is FQGNSA in the germline V gene. CDR3 region: CASSLTANTGELFF. CDR3 coding DNA: TGTGCCAGCAGCCTTACAGCGAACACCGGGGAGCTGTTTTTT.

This chain joins TRBV19 and TRBJ1-2; a possible D gene is TRBD1 (6 bases). V gave up 7 bases and J gave up 2 bases, with 14 bases separating them. The CDR3 spans 14 residues. Germline lookup yields CDR1 LNHDA and CDR2 SQIVND (reference sequence). The CDR3 bases are TGTGCCAGTATCCAAACTGGACAGAACTATGGCTACACCTTC. The encoded protein is CASIQTGQNYGYTF.

J is TRBJ2-1 and V is TRBV2; 11 nucleotides match TRBD2. The CDR3 is 14 residues long. CDR1 SNHLY and CDR2 FYNNEI come from the germline V gene. With 3 bases clipped from V and 14 bases from J, the junction kept 9 bases outside the gene matches. The CDR3 reads CASSDRLAGKREFF. CDR3 nucleotides: TGTGCCAGCAGTGACAGACTAGCGGGGAAAAGGGAGTTCTTC.

The chain combines TRBV19 with TRBJ1-6; 8 bases match TRBD1. Germline V gene lookup returns CDR1 LNHDA and CDR2 SQIVND (reference sequence). V was pared by 5 bases and J by 8 bases, with 2 bases of the junction left unmatched. This CDR3 contains 13 residues. Here the CDR3 DNA reads TGTGCCAGTAGTCCGGACAGGGATTCACCCCTCCACTTT. This gives the protein CASSPDRDSPLHF.

The chain links TRBV10-2 to TRBJ2-3; TRBD1 might be the D (5 bases). In germline, CDR1 is WSHSY, CDR2 SAAADI. V lost 3 bases and J 4 bases, leaving 8 bases between the germline ends. CDR3 length: 13 residues. DNA for the CDR3: TGCGCCAGCAGTGAACTCAGGGCAGATACGCAGTATTTT. Translated: CASSELRADTQYF.

The chain carries TRBV27 and TRBJ1-5; D is undetermined. The germline V gene has CDR1 MNHEY and CDR2 SMNVEV (reference sequence). This CDR3 is built from 15 residues. The V gene lost 6 bases and the J gene lost 0 bases, with 12 bases spanning the gap. The CDR3 sequence: CASSQIIGSNQPQHF. DNA of the CDR3: TGTGCCAGCAGCCAAATCATCGGTAGCAATCAGCCCCAGCATTTT.

The chain joins TRBV7-3 to TRBJ2-5; 11 nucleotides line up with TRBD2. Trimming at V came to 5 bases and at J to 7 bases, leaving 9 bases not matched to a gene. This CDR3 is 15 amino acids long. Germline-derived CDR1 and CDR2 are SGHTA and FQGTGA. As DNA, the CDR3 is TGTGCCAGCAGCCCCGTAGCGGGAGGGCCGGGGACCCAGTACTTC. This encodes CASSPVAGGPGTQYF.

This chain links TRBV11-3 with TRBJ2-7; 9 bases map to TRBD1. V lost 2 bases to trimming and J lost 4 bases; unmatched junction nucleotides: 9. The germline CDR1 and CDR2 sequences are SGHNT and YENEEA. The CDR3 is 16 residues long. The CDR3 DNA reads as TGTGCCAGCAGCTTATCGTCCGGGACAGGGAAATACGAGCAGTACTTC. Translated, it gives CASSLSSGTGKYEQYF.

The V gene is TRBV5-6, the J gene TRBJ1-1, with unresolved D. The CDR3 sequence is 14 residues long. The germline CDR1 and CDR2 sequences are SGHDT and YYEEEE. V was shortened by 4 bases and J by 3 bases, with 13 bases between the two germline ends. The CDR3 here is CASSLPGGYTEAFF. In DNA form, the CDR3 reads TGTGCCAGCAGCCTGCCAGGAGGGTACACTGAAGCTTTCTTT.

This sequence joins TRBV6-2 or TRBV6-3 and TRBJ1-1; no definite D call. Between the trimmed V and J ends, which lost 2 bases and 2 bases, there was a span of 15 bases. In germline, CDR1 is MNHEY, CDR2 SVGEGT. The CDR3 contains 16 residues. The CDR3 spells CASSYGGRQDNTEAFF. The CDR3 DNA follows: TGTGCCAGCAGTTACGGTGGTAGGCAGGATAACACTGAAGCTTTCTTT.

The V gene is TRBV6-5, the J gene TRBJ2-7; weak D call: TRBD2 (5 bases). The V gene lost 7 bases and the J gene lost 2 bases, with 15 bases spanning the gap. The germline gives CDR1 MNHEY, CDR2 SVGAGI. The CDR3 has 14 residues. CDR3: CASTQGGRPYEQYF. CDR3 bases: TGTGCCAGCACCCAAGGAGGCAGGCCCTACGAGCAGTACTTC.

The chain joins TRBV5-1 to TRBJ2-2; 7 bases fit TRBD2. The CDR3 covers 15 residues. CDR1 and CDR2 (germline): SGHRS, YFSETQ. The ends lost 2 bases at V and 2 bases at J; junction bases unmatched: 3. In nucleotides, the CDR3 is TGCGCCAGCAGCTTCGGGGGGAGTAACACCGGGGAGCTGTTTTTT. It yields the protein CASSFGGSNTGELFF.

This clone was counted a single time. The chain has TRBV5-5 and TRBJ1-5, with D possibly matching TRBD1 (5 bases). CDR1 is SGHKS and CDR2 is YYEKEE in the germline V gene (reference sequence). Trimming cost V 4 bases and J 0 bases, with 11 bases left between them. The CDR3 has 15 residues. The CDR3 sequence is CASSLLGDSNQPQHF. CDR3 nucleotide sequence: TGTGCCAGCAGCCTTTTGGGGGATAGCAATCAGCCCCAGCATTTT.

V and J are TRBV4-1 and TRBJ2-1, with D perhaps being TRBD1 or TRBD2 (5 bases each). This CDR3 region has 14 residues. Trimming pared 1 base from V and 8 bases from J, leaving 12 bases between. From germline, CDR1 is MGHRA and CDR2 YSYEKL. Here the CDR3 DNA reads TGCGCCAGCAGCCAAGGGAAACGGGACGATGAGCAGTTCTTC. This sequence encodes CASSQGKRDDEQFF.